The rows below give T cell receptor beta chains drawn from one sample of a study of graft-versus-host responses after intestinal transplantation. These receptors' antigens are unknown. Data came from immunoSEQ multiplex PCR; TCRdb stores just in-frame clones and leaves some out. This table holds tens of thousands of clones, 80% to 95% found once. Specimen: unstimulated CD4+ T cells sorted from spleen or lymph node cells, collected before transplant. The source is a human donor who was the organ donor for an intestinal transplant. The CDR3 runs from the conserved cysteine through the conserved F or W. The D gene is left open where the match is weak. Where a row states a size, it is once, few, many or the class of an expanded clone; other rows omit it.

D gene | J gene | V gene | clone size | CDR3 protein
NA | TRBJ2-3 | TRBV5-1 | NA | CASSPRGSSTDTQYF
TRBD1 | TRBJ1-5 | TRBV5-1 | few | CASSWDRDQPQHF
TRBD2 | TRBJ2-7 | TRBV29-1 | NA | CSVGTSGGPGEQYF
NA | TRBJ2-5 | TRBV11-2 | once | CASTLTGSPTQYF
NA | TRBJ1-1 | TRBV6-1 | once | CASSGPLNTEAFF
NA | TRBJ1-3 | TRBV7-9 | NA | CASRAGHISGNTIYF
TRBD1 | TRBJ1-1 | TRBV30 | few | CAWTGGRYTEAFF
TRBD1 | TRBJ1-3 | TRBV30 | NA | CAWSRGSSGNTIYF
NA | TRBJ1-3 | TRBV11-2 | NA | CASSSTYTDGSSGNTIYF
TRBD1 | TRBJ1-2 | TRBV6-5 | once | CASGPGQVYGYTF
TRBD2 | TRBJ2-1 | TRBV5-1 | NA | CASSFLPERGGGEQFF
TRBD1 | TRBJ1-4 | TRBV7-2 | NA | CASSGAGGPNEKLFF
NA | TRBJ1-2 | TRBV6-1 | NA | CASSRQSTSGYTF
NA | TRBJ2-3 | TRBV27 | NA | CASSLRGTDTQYF
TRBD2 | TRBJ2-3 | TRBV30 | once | CAWSGGLAGRTDTQYF
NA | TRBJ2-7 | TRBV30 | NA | CAWRRTGGPYEQYF
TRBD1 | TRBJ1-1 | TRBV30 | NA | CAWNRGMNTEAFF
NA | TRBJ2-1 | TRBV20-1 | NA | CSASSRNEQFF
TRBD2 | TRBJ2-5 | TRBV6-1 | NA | CASSPWGGYQETQYF
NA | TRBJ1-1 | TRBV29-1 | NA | CSARGGRHTEAFF
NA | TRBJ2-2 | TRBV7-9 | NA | CASSRRVSGELFF
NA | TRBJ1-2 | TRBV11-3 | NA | CASSLEYQDNYGYTF
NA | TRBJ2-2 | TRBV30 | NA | CAWRKALGLGELFF
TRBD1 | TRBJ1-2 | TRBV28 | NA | CASSPDRVYGYTF